What follows are 14 T cell receptor beta chains derived from one specimen sequenced in a study of T-cell reconstitution after alpha-beta-depleted transplantation in children. Unique molecular identifiers featured in how the TCRbeta library was prepared. TCRdb independently ran MiXCR on the PCR reads; one entry per CDR3 protein. The sample lists hundreds of thousands of distinct CDR3 sequences, roughly 14% seen once, with around 0.76% in the top ten. The specimen comprised PBMCs, sampled before TCRalphabeta/CD19-depleted stem cell transplant. These receptors all stem from a girl between 2 and 10 years old with congenital amegakaryocytic thrombocytopenia, due to receive a stem cell transplant.

This chain uses TRBV20-1 with TRBJ2-3, with 9 nucleotides matching TRBD2. Germline assignment: CDR1 DFQATT and CDR2 SNEGSKA (reference sequence). V shed 5 bases, J shed 1 base, and the junction held 16 bases outside the gene matches. This CDR3 has 18 residues. The CDR3: CSAGASSGKVGGTDTQYF. In DNA form, the CDR3 reads TGCAGTGCTGGGGCGTCTAGCGGGAAGGTTGGGGGCACAGATACGCAGTATTTT.

This clonotype was counted ten times or more. The chain employs TRBV12-3 or TRBV12-4 and TRBJ2-5, with 11 bases fitting TRBD1. The CDR3 is 15 residues long. The V segment lost 1 base and the J segment 5 bases; nucleotides outside the gene matches: 3. The CDR3 nucleotides are TGTGCCAGCAGTTTAGTGGACAGGGGGCCGGAGACCCAGTACTTC. It is translated as CASSLVDRGPETQYF.

The table lists this clonotype with a few counts. The chain combines TRBV5-1 with TRBJ2-7; 12 nucleotides align to TRBD2. Germline V lookup: CDR1 SGHRS, CDR2 YFSETQ. With 1 base clipped from V and 7 bases from J, the junction kept 12 bases outside the gene matches. The CDR3 loop spans 17 amino acids. The CDR3: CASSLPPLAGGRGEQYF. Written as DNA, the CDR3 is TGCGCCAGCAGCTTGCCCCCTCTAGCGGGAGGGCGAGGAGAGCAGTACTTC.

This clonotype was recorded many times. The V gene is TRBV5-1, the J gene TRBJ2-5, with TRBD2 matching over 10 bases. CDR3 length equals 15 residues. CDR1 and CDR2 (germline): SGHRS, YFSETQ. Unmatched junction bases numbered 7, after V lost 4 bases and J lost 4 bases. Here the CDR3 DNA reads TGCGCCAGCAGCCAGGGGACTAGCGCCCCAGAGACCCAGTACTTC. This sequence encodes CASSQGTSAPETQYF.

This clonotype appeared a few times. The chain carries TRBV9 and TRBJ2-3; TRBD2 aligns across 8 bases. The germline CDR1 and CDR2 sequences are SGDLS and YYNGEE. CDR3 size: 16 residues. J was trimmed by 3 bases and V by 4 bases; bases with no gene match: 10. The CDR3 loop is CASSFIAGPGTDTQYF. As DNA, the CDR3 is TGTGCCAGCAGCTTCATAGCGGGACCGGGGACAGATACGCAGTATTTT. The full variable domain, with the rest looked up from reference TRBV9 and TRBJ2-3, is DSGVTQTPKHLITATGQRVTLRCSPRSGDLSVYWYQQSLDQGLQFLIQYYNGEERAKGNILERFSAQQFPDLHSELNLSSLELGDSALYFCASSFIAGPGTDTQYFGPGTRLTVL.

Comment on this clonotype: Possible read error: a much larger clone is one base away. V and J are TRBV20-1 and TRBJ1-2; maybe TRBD1 (5 bases). The germline gives CDR1 DFQATT, CDR2 SNEGSKA (reference sequence). The V end was cut by 8 bases, the J end by 2 bases, with 18 bases between. The CDR3 totals 14 residues. The CDR3 nucleotides read TGCAGTATACCGGACACGATGAGGAACTATGGCTACACCTTC. This gives the protein CSIPDTMRNYGYTF.

This clonotype was observed many times. The gene calls are TRBV29-1 and TRBJ2-5; 12 nucleotides agree with TRBD2. Germline CDR1 reads SQVTM; CDR2 reads ANQGSEA. The CDR3 spans 16 residues. Unmatched junction bases numbered 5, after V lost 0 bases and J lost 3 bases. The CDR3 nucleotides are TGCAGCGTTGAAGATCTTCTAGCGGGAGGGGAAGAGACCCAGTACTTC. Protein sequence: CSVEDLLAGGEETQYF.

The chain links TRBV5-1 to TRBJ1-3; D perhaps matches TRBD1 (6 bases). There are 18 residues in the CDR3. Trimming took 6 bases from V and 2 from J, leaving 24 bases between them. Germline values: CDR1 SGHRS, CDR2 YFSETQ. The CDR3 DNA sequence: TGCGCCAGCACCAAGGGGGTGCGCGGCAGCAGCCCTGGAAACACCATATATTTT. Translation: CASTKGVRGSSPGNTIYF.

This clonotype was observed many times. The chain has TRBV12-3 or TRBV12-4 and TRBJ1-5; D remains unclear. The V end lost 7 bases, the J end lost 10 bases, and 11 bases lay between the germline ends. This CDR3 has 11 residues. DNA for the CDR3: TGTGCCAGCACCCTTGGGCTTCCCCAGCATTTT. Its protein product is CASTLGLPQHF.

This clonotype was seen a handful of times. This chain connects TRBV2 to TRBJ1-1; D is ambiguous. The CDR3 is made up of 12 amino acids. V was pared by 8 bases and J by 5 bases, with 12 bases between. CDR1 is SNHLY, CDR2 FYNNEI, per germline. The CDR3 here is CASGVLVTEAFF. In DNA, the CDR3 is TGTGCCAGCGGCGTTCTGGTGACTGAAGCTTTCTTT.

J is TRBJ2-1 and V is TRBV19; the match to TRBD2 covers 9 bases. After removal of 1 base from V and 7 bases from J, the junction contained 8 bases not matched to a gene. Looked up from germline, CDR1 is LNHDA and CDR2 is SQIVND (reference sequence). The CDR3 runs to 16 residues. CDR3 sequence: CASSIAGGRAQNEQFF. For the CDR3, the DNA is TGTGCCAGTAGTATAGCCGGCGGGAGGGCCCAGAATGAGCAGTTCTTC.

The chain links TRBV7-9 to TRBJ2-7; D may match TRBD1 or TRBD2 (5 bases each). The CDR3 spans 16 residues. CDR1 and CDR2 (germline): SEHNR, FQNEAQ (reference sequence). V was cut by 4 bases and J by 3 bases, with 19 bases left in between. This chain's CDR3 is CASSSTTSGPIYEQYF. The CDR3 DNA reads TGTGCCAGCAGCTCTACCACATCGGGGCCGATCTACGAGCAGTACTTC.

The chain employs TRBV20-1 and TRBJ2-7; D uncertain. The germline V gene has CDR1 DFQATT and CDR2 SNEGSKA (reference sequence). The length of the CDR3 is 13 residues. The ends were cut back, 5 bases at V and 3 bases at J, with 14 bases in the middle. The CDR3 here is CSASSGPRYEQYF. CDR3 nucleotides: TGCAGTGCTTCTTCCGGGCCGCGCTACGAGCAGTACTTC.

This clonotype was seen many times. The chain has TRBV30 and TRBJ1-5; D perhaps matches TRBD1 (6 bases). CDR1 and CDR2 (germline): GTSNPN, SVGIG (reference sequence). Trimming took off 5 bases at V and 7 bases at J, with 15 bases between the two ends. The CDR3 contains 13 residues. CDR3 nucleotide sequence: TGTGCCTGGGGAGGGGGGTGGAACCAGCCCCAGCATTTT. This translates into CAWGGGWNQPQHF.